This TCR beta chain was identified during a study of cytomegalovirus exposure and HLA in healthy donors. For the study at large: Ancestry clustering placed around 81% of about 400 genotyped donors in the Caucasian-associated cluster.

The study sampled nominally healthy donors, though unrecorded immune exposures were likely. This CDR3 has 17 amino acids. V dropped 3 bases and J dropped 0 bases, with 14 bases sitting between them. Germline V gives CDR1 KGHSH, CDR2 LQKENI. As for this clone: What it recognizes is unknown.

Regarding the study as a whole: A prior analysis recorded that most TCR beta V segments were productive about 87% or about 30% of the time.

PCR amplification relied on 60 Vbeta primers (plus 13 Jbeta primers). TCRdb's copy holds only in-frame clones and misses some; the assay was immunoSEQ multiplex PCR. The table lists approximately 120,000 clones, less than 80% of them singletons, with about 4% in the top ten. J is TRBJ2-2 and V is TRBV18, with TRBD1 as a possible D gene (7 bases). The sample taken for sequencing was PBMCs. The origin of this receptor is a man under 40 in good health and CMV-seronegative. In nucleotides, the CDR3 is TGTGCCAGCTCACCGTCTCAGGGGGGACCGAACACCGGGGAGCTGTTTTTT. Amino acids: CASSPSQGGPNTGELFF.